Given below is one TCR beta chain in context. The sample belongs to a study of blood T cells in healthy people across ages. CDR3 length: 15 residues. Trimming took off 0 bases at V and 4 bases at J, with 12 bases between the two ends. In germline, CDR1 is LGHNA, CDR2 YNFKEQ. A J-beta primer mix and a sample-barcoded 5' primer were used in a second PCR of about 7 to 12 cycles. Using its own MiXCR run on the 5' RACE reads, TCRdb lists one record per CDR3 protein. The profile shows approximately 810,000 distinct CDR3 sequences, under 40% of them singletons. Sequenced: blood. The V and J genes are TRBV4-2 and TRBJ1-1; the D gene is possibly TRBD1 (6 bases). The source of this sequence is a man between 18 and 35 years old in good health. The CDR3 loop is CASSQEARGATEAFF. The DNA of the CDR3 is TGTGCCAGCAGCCAAGAGGCCAGGGGCGCCACTGAAGCTTTCTTT.